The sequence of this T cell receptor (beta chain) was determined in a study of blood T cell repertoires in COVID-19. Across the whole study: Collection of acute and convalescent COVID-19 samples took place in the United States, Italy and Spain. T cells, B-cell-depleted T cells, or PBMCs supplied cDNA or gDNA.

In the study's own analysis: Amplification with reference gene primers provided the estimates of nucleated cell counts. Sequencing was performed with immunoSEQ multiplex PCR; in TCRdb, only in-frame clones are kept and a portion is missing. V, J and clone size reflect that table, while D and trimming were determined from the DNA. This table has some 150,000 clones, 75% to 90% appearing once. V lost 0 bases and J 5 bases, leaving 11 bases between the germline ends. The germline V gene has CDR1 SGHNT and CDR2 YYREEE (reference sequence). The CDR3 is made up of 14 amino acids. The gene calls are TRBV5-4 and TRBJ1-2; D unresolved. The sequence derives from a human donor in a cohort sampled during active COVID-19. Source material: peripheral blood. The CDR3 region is CASSLVQADYGYTF. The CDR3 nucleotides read TGTGCCAGCAGCTTGGTTCAGGCCGATTATGGCTACACCTTC.